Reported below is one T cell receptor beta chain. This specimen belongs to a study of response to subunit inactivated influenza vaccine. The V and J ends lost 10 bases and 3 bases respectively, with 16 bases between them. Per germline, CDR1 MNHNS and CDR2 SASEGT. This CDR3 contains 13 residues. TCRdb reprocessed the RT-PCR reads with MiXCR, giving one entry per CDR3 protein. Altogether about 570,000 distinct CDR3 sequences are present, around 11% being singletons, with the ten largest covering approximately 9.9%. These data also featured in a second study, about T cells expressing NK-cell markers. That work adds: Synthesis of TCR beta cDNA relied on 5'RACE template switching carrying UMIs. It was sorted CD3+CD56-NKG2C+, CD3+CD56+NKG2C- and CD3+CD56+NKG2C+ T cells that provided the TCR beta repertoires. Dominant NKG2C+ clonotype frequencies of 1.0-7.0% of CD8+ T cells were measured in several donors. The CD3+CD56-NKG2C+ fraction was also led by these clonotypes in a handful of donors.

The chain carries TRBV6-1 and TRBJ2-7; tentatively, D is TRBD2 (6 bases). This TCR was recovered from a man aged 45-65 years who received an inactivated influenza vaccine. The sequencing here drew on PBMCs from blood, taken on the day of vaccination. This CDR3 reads CATSKQGGYEQYF. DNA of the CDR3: TGTGCCACTTCAAAGCAGGGAGGCTACGAGCAGTACTTC.